The 8 T cell receptor beta chains below come from one sample, sequenced in a study of CD8 T cells in ankylosing spondylitis. One entry per CDR3 protein results from TCRdb running MiXCR on the 5' RACE reads. The sample lists under 400,000 distinct CDR3 sequences, around a tenth occurring once. The sequencing input was blood, either unsorted or a sorted T cell fraction (not recorded which). The source of these receptors is a female donor with ankylosing spondylitis or in good health (not recorded which).

Ten or more counts support this clonotype. CDR3 DNA: TGTGCCAGCACCACCCCCGACAGGCCTACTATCGGGGAGCTGTTTTTT. Translating gives CASTTPDRPTIGELFF. The rearrangement links TRBV7-9 to TRBJ2-2; tentatively, D is TRBD1 (6 bases). In germline, CDR1 is SEHNR, CDR2 FQNEAQ (reference sequence). The CDR3 has 16 residues. V was pared by 7 bases and J by 7 bases, with 22 bases between.

This clonotype has ten or more counts. This chain uses TRBV6-1 with TRBJ2-1; 8 nucleotides agree with TRBD2. Germline values: CDR1 MNHNS, CDR2 SASEGT. This CDR3 has 15 residues. The J segment lost 7 bases and the V segment lost 5 bases, leaving 10 bases of the junction unmatched. Written as DNA, the CDR3 is TGTGCCAGCAGTAACAGCGGGAGATTCGTGAATGAGCAGTTCTTC. The encoded protein is CASSNSGRFVNEQFF.

This clonotype appeared many times. CDR3 DNA: TGCAGTGCTAGAGCAGACAACTACGAGCAGTACTTC. The encoded protein is CSARADNYEQYF. The chain combines TRBV20-1 with TRBJ2-7; D is unclear. The V end was cut by 1 base, the J end by 3 bases, with 7 bases between. The germline V gene has CDR1 DFQATT and CDR2 SNEGSKA (reference sequence). The CDR3 runs 12 residues.

This clonotype was observed many times. The gene calls are TRBV10-3 and TRBJ1-1, with 7 bases identical to TRBD1. With 9 bases clipped from V and 5 bases from J, the junction kept 6 bases outside the gene matches. This CDR3 contains 12 residues. Germline lookup yields CDR1 ENHRY and CDR2 SYGVKD. The CDR3 spells CAIRQGGTEAFF. CDR3 coding DNA: TGTGCCATACGACAGGGCGGAACTGAAGCTTTCTTT.

About this clonotype itself: One junction end disagrees with the germline gene, perhaps due to a read error. The chain links TRBV5-1 to TRBJ2-2; 8 nucleotides line up with TRBD1. The germline gives CDR1 SGHRS, CDR2 YFSETQ. The CDR3 contains 17 residues. The CDR3 protein is CDSSHRTGKGNTGELFF. The CDR3, as DNA: TGCGACAGCAGCCACCGGACAGGGAAGGGGAACACCGGGGAGCTGTTTTTT.

This clonotype has ten or more counts. This rearrangement joins TRBV5-1 to TRBJ2-3; D ambiguous. Trimming shortened V by 6 bases and J by 0 bases, and 8 bases separated the two germline ends. The length of the CDR3 is 13 residues. The V gene's germline CDR1 is SGHRS and CDR2 YFSETQ. The CDR3 sequence is CASNVGSTDTQYF. The CDR3 coding sequence is TGCGCCAGCAACGTGGGGAGCACAGATACGCAGTATTTT. The whole variable domain, remainder taken from reference TRBV5-1 and TRBJ2-3, is KAGVTQTPRYLIKTRGQQVTLSCSPISGHRSVSWYQQTPGQGLQFLFEYFSETQRNKGNFPGRFSGRQFSNSRSEMNVSTLELGDSALYLCASNVGSTDTQYFGPGTRLTVL.

About this clonotype: The junction does not match germline at one end; this may be a read error. CDR3 loop: CACSQEHGTSGKYNEQFF. The CDR3 nucleotides read TGTGCCTGCAGCCAAGAACATGGGACTAGCGGGAAATACAATGAGCAGTTCTTC. The chain uses TRBV3-1 and TRBJ2-1; 13 bases match TRBD2. The CDR3 runs 18 residues. Per the germline V gene, CDR1 is LGHDT and CDR2 is YNNKEL (reference sequence).

Concerning this clonotype: Just one base apart from a much larger clone, this may be a read error. The chain carries TRBV24-1 and TRBJ2-1, with D unclear. Per the germline V gene, CDR1 is KGHDR and CDR2 is SFDVKD. This CDR3 has 13 residues. The V gene lost 1 base and the J gene lost 10 bases, with 10 bases spanning the gap. DNA of the CDR3: TGTGCCACCAGTGATTTCTCGCGTAAGGAGCAGTTCTTC. Protein sequence: CATSDFSRKEQFF.